These 27 T cell receptor beta chains originate from one sample sequenced in a study of molecular identifiers for immune sequencing clone quantification. TCRdb ran MiXCR on the PCR reads and lists one entry per CDR3 protein. The sample contains about 89,000 distinct CDR3 sequences, about 20% of which appear only once. The sequencing sample was made of naive CD8+ T cells from blood, with Jurkat cell RNA spiked in. Subset defined: FACS-sorted CD8+CD4-CCR7+CD45RA+ naive T cells. The source of these receptors is a human donor in good health. Some libraries in this study had Jurkat cell RNA spiked in.

In the case of this clonotype: One junction end disagrees with the germline gene, perhaps due to a read error. V usage is TRBV5-6 and J usage is TRBJ1-2; D uncertain. Germline V lookup: CDR1 SGHDT, CDR2 YYEEEE. This CDR3 contains 16 residues. Here the CDR3 DNA reads TGTGCCAGCAGCTTGGACAGAGAGATTTCTAACTATGGCTGCACCTTC. This sequence encodes CASSLDREISNYGCTF.

This clonotype was counted at least ten times. Just one base apart from a much larger clone, this may be a read error. The conserved phenylalanine or tryptophan is not found at the CDR3 terminus, so this likely reflects a read error. The rearrangement uses TRBV29-1 and TRBJ1-1; unclear D gene. Trimming cost V 7 bases and J 5 bases, with 14 bases left between them. Germline CDR1 SQVTM, CDR2 ANQGSEA. The CDR3 runs 12 residues. The CDR3 DNA is TGCAGCGCTGCGCCGAGTGAGACTGAAGCTTTCCTT. This codes for CSAAPSETEAFL.

This clonotype was counted at least ten times. The chain has TRBV2 and TRBJ1-5; D unresolved. The germline V and J ends were trimmed by 0 bases and 3 bases, with 18 bases remaining between them. CDR1 and CDR2 from the germline V gene are SNHLY and FYNNEI. The CDR3 consists of 18 residues. The CDR3 sequence is CASSEALSRRADNQPQHF. In DNA form, the CDR3 reads TGTGCCAGCAGTGAAGCGCTCAGTAGGAGGGCGGACAATCAGCCCCAGCATTTT. Supplemented by reference TRBV2 and TRBJ1-5, the full variable domain reads EPEVTQTPSHQVTQMGQEVILRCVPISNHLYFYWYRQILGQKVEFLVSFYNNEISEKSEIFDDQFSVERPDGSNFTLKIRSTKLEDSAMYFCASSEALSRRADNQPQHFGDGTRLSIL.

This clonotype was detected many times. This chain joins TRBV11-2 and TRBJ2-7; 9 bases line up with TRBD1. V gave up 3 bases and J gave up 5 bases; unmatched junction bases: 5. The CDR3 has 14 amino acids. Germline V gives CDR1 SGHAT, CDR2 FQNNGV. The CDR3 sequence is CASSFGTGLHEQYF. For the CDR3, the DNA is TGTGCCAGCAGCTTTGGGACAGGGTTGCACGAGCAGTACTTC.

This clonotype was counted between two and nine times. This may be a read error, as it is one base from a much larger clone. CDR3 nucleotide sequence: TGTGCCATCAGTGAGTTCCTCACCGGGGAGCTGTTTTTT. This codes for CAISEFLTGELFF. The V and J genes are TRBV10-3 and TRBJ2-2; unclear D gene. Per germline, CDR1 ENHRY and CDR2 SYGVKD. The ends were cut back, 1 base at V and 4 bases at J, with 4 bases in the middle. The CDR3 sequence is 13 residues long.

The table lists this clonotype with a few counts. It may be a read error: a sequence one base away is much more abundant. This rearrangement joins TRBV6-5 to TRBJ2-5; D gene ambiguous. Trimming took off 0 bases at V and 0 bases at J, with 5 bases between the two ends. The CDR3 has 14 residues. Germline assignment: CDR1 MNHEY and CDR2 SVGAGI. CDR3 protein: CASSYSLDQETQYF. In DNA, the CDR3 is TGTGCCAGCAGTTACTCGCTAGACCAAGAGACCCAGTACTTC.

The chain uses TRBV11-2 and TRBJ1-2, with D uncertain. Germline CDR1 is SGHAT and CDR2 is FQNNGV. Trimming removed 1 base at V and 9 bases at J, with 15 bases between. CDR3 size: 14 residues. This chain's CDR3 is CASSLVGPPGSYTF. CDR3 nucleotide sequence: TGTGCCAGCAGCTTAGTCGGGCCTCCCGGGAGCTACACCTTC.

This clonotype was recorded many times. The DNA for the CDR3 is TGCAGTGCTAGAGATTCGCGGACTAGCGGATATAACACCGGGGAGCTGTTTTTT. Translated, it gives CSARDSRTSGYNTGELFF. The chain employs TRBV20-1 and TRBJ2-2, with 10 positions matching TRBD2. CDR3 length equals 18 residues. V was clipped by 0 bases and J by 2 bases; unmatched bases: 9. CDR1 and CDR2 from the germline V gene are DFQATT and SNEGSKA (reference sequence).

This clonotype came up many times. The chain uses TRBV5-5 and TRBJ1-4; unclear D gene. The CDR3 length is 14 residues. CDR1 SGHKS and CDR2 YYEKEE come from the germline V gene (reference sequence). V was pared by 10 bases and J by 0 bases, with 13 bases between. The CDR3: CASGVGATNEKLFF. The CDR3 DNA follows: TGTGCCTCTGGGGTGGGCGCAACTAATGAAAAACTGTTTTTT. Drawing the rest from reference TRBV5-5 and TRBJ1-4, the complete variable domain is DAGVTQSPTHLIKTRGQQVTLRCSPISGHKSVSWYQQVLGQGPQFIFQYYEKEERGRGNFPDRFSARQFPNYSSELNVNALLLGDSALYLCASGVGATNEKLFFGSGTQLSVL.

This clonotype was seen repeatedly, ten times or more. J is TRBJ1-1 and V is TRBV5-5; no clear D gene. Germline V gene data show CDR1 as SGHKS and CDR2 as YYEKEE (reference sequence). The CDR3 has 15 amino acids. V gave up 1 base and J gave up 6 bases, with 16 bases separating them. CDR3 loop: CASSLYQTSSAEAFF. The CDR3 DNA follows: TGTGCCAGCAGCTTGTACCAAACTTCGAGCGCTGAAGCTTTCTTT.

In its sample, this clonotype was seen many times. The V call is TRBV2, the J call TRBJ1-1; 9 nucleotides match TRBD1. J gave up 1 base and V 6 bases, and 3 bases lay outside the gene matches. From germline, CDR1 is SNHLY and CDR2 FYNNEI. The length of the CDR3 is 14 residues. Here the CDR3 DNA reads TGTGCCAGCAGCCGGACAGGGGAGAACACTGAAGCTTTCTTT. Its translation is CASSRTGENTEAFF.

In this sample, this clonotype turned up many times. The rearrangement uses TRBV12-3 or TRBV12-4 and TRBJ2-3; D is uncertain. With 3 bases removed from V and 5 bases from J, the gap between germline ends came to 12 bases. The CDR3 runs 14 residues. CDR3 DNA: TGTGCCAGCAGTTTCTCCCTTGCTCAAGATACGCAGTATTTT. Amino acids: CASSFSLAQDTQYF.

CDR3 in amino acids: CSVEGLAGGPSSYNEQFF. The CDR3 nucleotides read TGCAGCGTTGAAGGACTAGCGGGAGGGCCTAGCTCCTACAATGAGCAGTTCTTC. The rearrangement links TRBV29-1 to TRBJ2-1, with 14 bases aligning to TRBD2. This CDR3 contains 18 residues. Germline CDR1 is SQVTM and CDR2 is ANQGSEA. The junction had 5 bases not matched to a gene; V was cut back by 1 base and J by 0 bases.

CDR3 in amino acids: CAISEPIQGPNYGYTF. CDR3 sequence (DNA): TGTGCCATCAGTGAGCCCATACAGGGCCCGAACTATGGCTACACCTTC. The chain couples TRBV10-3 to TRBJ1-2; D possibly corresponds to TRBD1 (6 bases). V was cut by 2 bases and J by 2 bases, with 15 bases left in between. CDR3 length: 16 residues. Germline CDR1 and CDR2: ENHRY and SYGVKD.

In its sample, this clonotype was seen once. This chain joins TRBV5-1 and TRBJ2-7, with D hard to call. V was shortened by 3 bases and J by 7 bases, with 14 bases between the two germline ends. CDR3 size: 13 residues. Germline V gene sequence: CDR1 SGHRS, CDR2 YFSETQ. The CDR3 nucleotides are TGCGCCAGCAGCTCCCAGACGGAAGGGGAGCAGTACTTC. Translated, it gives CASSSQTEGEQYF.

This clonotype was recorded at least ten times. CDR3 nucleotide sequence: TGCAGTGCTACTAAGACGACAGGCGAGGCCCACACAGATACGCAGTATTTT. Amino acids: CSATKTTGEAHTDTQYF. The V gene is TRBV20-1, the J gene TRBJ2-3, with D perhaps TRBD1 (6 bases). Germline CDR1 DFQATT, CDR2 SNEGSKA (reference sequence). The length of the CDR3 is 17 residues. V was cut by 4 bases and J by 2 bases, with 22 bases left in between.

This clonotype was counted ten times or more. This chain connects TRBV12-3 or TRBV12-4 to TRBJ2-2, with D possibly TRBD1 on 5 matching bases. V was trimmed by 5 bases and J by 5 bases, leaving 9 bases between them. The CDR3 extends over 13 amino acids. The chain's CDR3 is CASSDSNTGELFF. The CDR3 DNA reads as TGTGCCAGCAGTGACAGCAATACCGGGGAGCTGTTTTTT.

This clonotype appeared many times. The V and J genes are TRBV12-3 or TRBV12-4 and TRBJ2-3, with a tentative D call TRBD1 (6 bases). Trimming pared 7 bases from V and 2 bases from J, leaving 13 bases between. The CDR3 length is 14 residues. The CDR3 is CASNPGHPTDTQYF. Written as DNA, the CDR3 is TGTGCCAGCAACCCGGGACACCCCACAGATACGCAGTATTTT.

This clonotype was seen repeatedly, ten times or more. CDR3: CASSMAGSSYNEQFF. DNA of the CDR3: TGTGCCAGTAGTATGGCGGGAAGCTCCTACAATGAGCAGTTCTTC. The chain has TRBV19 and TRBJ2-1; TRBD2 is a possible D gene (6 bases). Trimming removed 3 bases from V and 0 bases from J, with 9 bases in between. The germline V gene has CDR1 LNHDA and CDR2 SQIVND (reference sequence). This CDR3 is built from 15 residues.

This clonotype came up many times. The genes are TRBV21-1 and TRBJ2-7; TRBD1 is the table's D call, not checked against the DNA. TRBV21-1 is classified as a pseudogene. CDR3 size: 21 residues. As DNA, the CDR3 is TGTGCCATTTTAAGGACAGGGGCCGCAAAACCGACTAGCGGGTCCTCCTACGAGCAGTACTTC. Its protein is CAILRTGAAKPTSGSSYEQYF.

Comments on this clonotype: Without the conserved terminal phenylalanine or tryptophan, this CDR3 likely stems from a read error. The J gene is TRBJ2-3, the V gene TRBV6-5; 10 positions agree with TRBD2. The germline gives CDR1 MNHEY, CDR2 SVGAGI. The trim removed 6 bases at V and 6 bases at J, leaving 12 bases unmatched. The length of the CDR3 is 16 residues. The CDR3 here is CASRLLAGATTDTQYS. The DNA of the CDR3 is TGTGCCAGCAGACTTCTAGCGGGGGCCACCACGGATACGCAGTATTCT.

The sample holds a few counts of this clonotype. At one end, the junction sequence differs from germline, possibly due to a read error. The chain recombines TRBV14 with TRBJ1-4; D gene unclear. The CDR3 loop spans 15 amino acids. The germline gives CDR1 SGHDN, CDR2 FVKESK. CDR3: CASSLPDATNEELFF. In DNA, the CDR3 is TGTGCCAGCAGCTTACCGGACGCAACTAATGAAGAACTGTTTTTT.

This clonotype was seen many times. The chain has TRBV4-3 and TRBJ2-5, with 10 bases fitting TRBD2. The CDR3 covers 16 residues. V shed 1 base, J shed 2 bases, and the junction held 4 bases outside the gene matches. Germline CDR1 is LGHNA and CDR2 is YSLEER. CDR3 nucleotides: TGCGCCAGCAGCCAAGTAGCGGGAGGAAGTCAAGAGACCCAGTACTTC. This codes for CASSQVAGGSQETQYF.

This clonotype was recorded at least ten times. The rearrangement uses TRBV7-9 and TRBJ2-7, with D maybe TRBD2 (6 bases). In germline, CDR1 is SEHNR, CDR2 FQNEAQ (reference sequence). Trimming removed 0 bases from V and 0 bases from J, with 15 bases in between. This CDR3 comprises 17 residues. The CDR3 spells CASSLAGLARHSYEQYF. The CDR3, as DNA: TGTGCCAGCAGCTTAGCTGGGCTAGCGAGACACTCCTACGAGCAGTACTTC.

This clonotype has ten or more counts. The V gene is TRBV9, the J gene TRBJ1-1; perhaps TRBD1 as D (5 bases). Deletions cut 2 bases from V and 5 bases from J, with 16 bases between. The CDR3 runs to 15 residues. The germline CDR1 and CDR2 sequences are SGDLS and YYNGEE. In DNA form, the CDR3 reads TGTGCCAGCAGCGTTGATACAGGAGTTGAGACTGAAGCTTTCTTT. It codes for CASSVDTGVETEAFF.

Many counts were recorded for this clonotype. The gene calls are TRBV27 and TRBJ1-2, with a weak D call TRBD1 (6 bases). Per the germline V gene, CDR1 is MNHEY and CDR2 is SMNVEV (reference sequence). Trimming cost V 2 bases and J 2 bases, with 15 bases left between them. The CDR3 runs 16 residues. CDR3 in amino acids: CASSLHRDIANYGYTF. The DNA for the CDR3 is TGTGCCAGCAGTTTACACCGGGACATTGCGAACTATGGCTACACCTTC.

This chain links TRBV5-1 with TRBJ1-1; no firm D call. The length of the CDR3 is 12 residues. Germline values: CDR1 SGHRS, CDR2 YFSETQ. Trimming removed 5 bases at V and 4 bases at J, with 9 bases between. The CDR3 nucleotides are TGCGCCAGCAGGTCGGGAGGCACTGAAGCTTTCTTT. Protein: CASRSGGTEAFF.